Here is one T cell receptor beta chain with its context. This sample is part of a study of T cell changes during pregnancy in multiple sclerosis. Clones were sequenced by immunoSEQ multiplex PCR, and TCRdb holds only the in-frame ones, with some missing. The table has 100,000 or so clones, 75% to 95% seen once; the top ten hold roughly 3%. The V gene's germline CDR1 is LNHDA and CDR2 SQIVND (reference sequence). This CDR3 contains 16 residues. V was pared by 5 bases and J by 2 bases, with 10 bases of the junction left unmatched. V is TRBV19 and J is TRBJ2-7; 9 bases agree with TRBD2. The starting material was peripheral blood, obtained in the second trimester of pregnancy. The receptor was derived from a female donor with multiple sclerosis, enrolled in a pregnancy study. The CDR3 DNA sequence: TGTGCCAGTAGTCCCCAGCGAGCGGGAGGCGCCTACGAGCAGTACTTC. Its translation is CASSPQRAGGAYEQYF.